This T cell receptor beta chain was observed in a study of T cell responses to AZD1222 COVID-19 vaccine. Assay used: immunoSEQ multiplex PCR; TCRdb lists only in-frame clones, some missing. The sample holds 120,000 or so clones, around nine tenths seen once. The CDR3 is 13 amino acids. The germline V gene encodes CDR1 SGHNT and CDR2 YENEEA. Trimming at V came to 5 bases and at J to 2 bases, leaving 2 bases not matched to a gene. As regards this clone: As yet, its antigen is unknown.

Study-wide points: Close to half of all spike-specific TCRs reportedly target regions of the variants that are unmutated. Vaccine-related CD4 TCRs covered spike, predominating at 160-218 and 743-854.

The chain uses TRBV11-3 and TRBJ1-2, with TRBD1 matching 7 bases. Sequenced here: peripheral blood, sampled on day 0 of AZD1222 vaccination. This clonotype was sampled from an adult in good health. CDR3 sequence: CASSPTGNYGYTF. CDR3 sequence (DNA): TGTGCCAGCAGCCCGACAGGGAACTATGGCTACACCTTC.